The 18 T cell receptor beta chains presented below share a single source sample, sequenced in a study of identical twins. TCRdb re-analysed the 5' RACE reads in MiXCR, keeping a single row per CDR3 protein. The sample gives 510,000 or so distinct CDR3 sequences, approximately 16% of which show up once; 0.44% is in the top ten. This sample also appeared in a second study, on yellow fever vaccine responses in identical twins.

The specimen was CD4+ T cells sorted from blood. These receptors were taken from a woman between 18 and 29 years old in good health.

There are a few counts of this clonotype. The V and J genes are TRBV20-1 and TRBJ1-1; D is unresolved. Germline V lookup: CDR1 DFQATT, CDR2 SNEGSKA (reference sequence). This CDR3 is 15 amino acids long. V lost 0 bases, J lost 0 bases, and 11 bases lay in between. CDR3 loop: CSARDNLRLNTEAFF. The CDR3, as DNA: TGCAGTGCTAGAGACAACCTCCGCCTGAACACTGAAGCTTTCTTT.

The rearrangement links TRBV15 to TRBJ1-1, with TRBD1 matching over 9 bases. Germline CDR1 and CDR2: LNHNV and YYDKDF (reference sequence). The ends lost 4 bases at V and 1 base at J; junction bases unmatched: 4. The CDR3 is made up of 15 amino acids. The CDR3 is CATSMTGGWNTEAFF. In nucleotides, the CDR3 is TGTGCCACCAGCATGACAGGGGGATGGAACACTGAAGCTTTCTTT.

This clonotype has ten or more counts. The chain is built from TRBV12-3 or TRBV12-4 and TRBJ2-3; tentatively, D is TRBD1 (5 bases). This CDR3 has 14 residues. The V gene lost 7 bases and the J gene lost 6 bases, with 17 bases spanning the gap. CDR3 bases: TGTGCCAGCAATATCGTAGGGGCAGCTGATACGCAGTATTTT. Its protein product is CASNIVGAADTQYF.

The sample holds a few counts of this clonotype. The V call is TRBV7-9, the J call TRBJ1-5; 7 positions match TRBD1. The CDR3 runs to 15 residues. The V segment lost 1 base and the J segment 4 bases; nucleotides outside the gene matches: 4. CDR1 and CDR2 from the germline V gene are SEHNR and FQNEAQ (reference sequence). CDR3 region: CASSLGQGWNQPQHF. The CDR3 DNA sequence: TGTGCCAGCAGCTTAGGACAGGGTTGGAATCAGCCCCAGCATTTT. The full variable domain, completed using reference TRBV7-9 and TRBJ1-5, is DTGVSQNPRHKITKRGQNVTFRCDPISEHNRLYWYRQTLGQGPEFLTYFQNEAQLEKSRLLSDRFSAERPKGSFSTLEIQRTEQGDSAMYLCASSLGQGWNQPQHFGDGTRLSIL.

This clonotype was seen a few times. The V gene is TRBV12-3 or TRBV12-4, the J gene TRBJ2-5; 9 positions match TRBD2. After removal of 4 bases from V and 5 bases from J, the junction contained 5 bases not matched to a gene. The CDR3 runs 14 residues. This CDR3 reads CASSSGTSPETQYF. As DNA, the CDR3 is TGTGCCAGCAGTTCCGGGACTAGCCCCGAGACCCAGTACTTC.

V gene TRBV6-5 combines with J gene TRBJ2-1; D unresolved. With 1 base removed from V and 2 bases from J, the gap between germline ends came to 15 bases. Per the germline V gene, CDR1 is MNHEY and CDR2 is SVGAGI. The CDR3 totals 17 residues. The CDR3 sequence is CASSYFLELDTYNEQFF. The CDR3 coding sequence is TGTGCCAGCAGTTACTTTTTAGAGTTAGACACCTACAATGAGCAGTTCTTC.

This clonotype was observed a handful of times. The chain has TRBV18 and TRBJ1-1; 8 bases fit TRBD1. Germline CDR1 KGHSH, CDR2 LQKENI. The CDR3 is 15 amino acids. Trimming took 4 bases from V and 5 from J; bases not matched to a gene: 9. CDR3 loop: CASSLLQGAGTEAFF. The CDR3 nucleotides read TGTGCCAGCTCACTACTTCAGGGGGCAGGGACTGAAGCTTTCTTT.

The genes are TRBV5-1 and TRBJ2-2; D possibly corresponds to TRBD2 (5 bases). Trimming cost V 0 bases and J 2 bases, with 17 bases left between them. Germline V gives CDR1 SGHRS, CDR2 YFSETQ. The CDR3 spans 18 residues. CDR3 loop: CASSLGLGGSPNTGELFF. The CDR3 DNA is TGCGCCAGCAGCTTGGGGCTAGGAGGATCTCCAAACACCGGGGAGCTGTTTTTT. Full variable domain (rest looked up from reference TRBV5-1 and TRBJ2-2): KAGVTQTPRYLIKTRGQQVTLSCSPISGHRSVSWYQQTPGQGLQFLFEYFSETQRNKGNFPGRFSGRQFSNSRSEMNVSTLELGDSALYLCASSLGLGGSPNTGELFFGEGSRLTVL.

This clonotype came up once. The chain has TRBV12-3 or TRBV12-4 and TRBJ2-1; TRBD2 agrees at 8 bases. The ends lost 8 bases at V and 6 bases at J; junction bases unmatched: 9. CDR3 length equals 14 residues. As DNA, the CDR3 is TGTGCCAGCCGAGGTCAGCTAGCGGGCAATGAGCAGTTCTTC. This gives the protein CASRGQLAGNEQFF.

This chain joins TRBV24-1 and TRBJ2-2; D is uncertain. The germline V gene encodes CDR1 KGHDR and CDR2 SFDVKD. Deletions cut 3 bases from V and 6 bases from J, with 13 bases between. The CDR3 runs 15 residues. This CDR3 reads CATSDPNPRPGELFF. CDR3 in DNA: TGTGCCACCAGTGATCCCAACCCCCGGCCCGGGGAGCTGTTTTTT.

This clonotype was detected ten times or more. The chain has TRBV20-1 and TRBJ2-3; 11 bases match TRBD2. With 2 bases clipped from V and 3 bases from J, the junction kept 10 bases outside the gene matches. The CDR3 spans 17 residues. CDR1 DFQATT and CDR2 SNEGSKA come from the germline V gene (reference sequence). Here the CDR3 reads CSARPLLLAGVTDTQYF. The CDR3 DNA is TGCAGTGCTAGACCCCTCTTACTAGCGGGGGTAACAGATACGCAGTATTTT.

The CDR3 loop is CASKTLAKNIQYF. DNA of the CDR3: TGTGCCAGCAAGACCCTAGCCAAAAACATTCAGTACTTC. This rearrangement joins TRBV27 to TRBJ2-4, with D hard to call. CDR1 and CDR2 (germline): MNHEY, SMNVEV (reference sequence). CDR3 length equals 13 residues. The V and J ends lost 7 bases and 0 bases respectively, with 7 bases between them.

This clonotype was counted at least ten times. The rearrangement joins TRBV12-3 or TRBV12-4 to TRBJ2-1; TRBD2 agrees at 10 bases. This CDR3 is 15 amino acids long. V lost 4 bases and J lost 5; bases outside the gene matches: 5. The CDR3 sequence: CASSSLAGDDNEQFF. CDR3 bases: TGTGCCAGCAGTTCTCTAGCGGGGGACGACAATGAGCAGTTCTTC.

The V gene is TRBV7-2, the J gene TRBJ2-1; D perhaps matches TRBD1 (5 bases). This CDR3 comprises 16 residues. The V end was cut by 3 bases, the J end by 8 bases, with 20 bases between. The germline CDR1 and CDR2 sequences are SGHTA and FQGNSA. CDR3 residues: CASSFFREMVLDEQFF. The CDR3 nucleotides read TGTGCCAGCAGCTTCTTCAGGGAAATGGTTTTGGATGAGCAGTTCTTC.

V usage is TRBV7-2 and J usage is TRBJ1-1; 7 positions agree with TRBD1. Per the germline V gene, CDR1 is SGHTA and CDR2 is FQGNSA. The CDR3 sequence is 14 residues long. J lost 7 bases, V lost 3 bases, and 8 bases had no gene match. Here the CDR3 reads CASSFTGQHLEAFF. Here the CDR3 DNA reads TGTGCCAGCAGCTTCACGGGACAGCACCTTGAAGCTTTCTTT.

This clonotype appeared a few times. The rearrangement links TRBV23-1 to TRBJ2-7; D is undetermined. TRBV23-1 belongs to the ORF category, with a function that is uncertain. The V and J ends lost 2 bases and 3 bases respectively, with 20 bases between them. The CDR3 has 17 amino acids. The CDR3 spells CASSQPSGPIKNYEQYF. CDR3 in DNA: TGCGCCAGCAGTCAACCCTCGGGCCCGATAAAAAACTACGAGCAGTACTTC.

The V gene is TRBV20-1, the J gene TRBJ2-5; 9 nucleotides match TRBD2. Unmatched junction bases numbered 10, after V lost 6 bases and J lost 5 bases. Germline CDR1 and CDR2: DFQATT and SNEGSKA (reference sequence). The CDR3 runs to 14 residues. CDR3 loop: CSAPPASGVETQYF. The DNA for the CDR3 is TGCAGTGCCCCCCCGGCTAGCGGGGTGGAGACCCAGTACTTC.

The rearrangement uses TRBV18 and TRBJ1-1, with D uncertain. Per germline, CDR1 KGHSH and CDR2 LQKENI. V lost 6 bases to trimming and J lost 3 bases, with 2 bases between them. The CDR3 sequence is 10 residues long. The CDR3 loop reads CASSDTEAFF. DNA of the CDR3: TGTGCCAGCTCGGACACTGAAGCTTTCTTT.